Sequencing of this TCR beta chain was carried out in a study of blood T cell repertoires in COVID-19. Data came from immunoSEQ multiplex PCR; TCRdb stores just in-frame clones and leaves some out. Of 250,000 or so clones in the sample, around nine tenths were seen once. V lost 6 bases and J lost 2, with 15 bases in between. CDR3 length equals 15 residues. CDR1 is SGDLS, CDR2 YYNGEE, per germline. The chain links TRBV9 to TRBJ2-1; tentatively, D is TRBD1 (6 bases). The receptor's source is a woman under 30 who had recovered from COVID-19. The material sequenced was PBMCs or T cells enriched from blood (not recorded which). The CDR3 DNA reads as TGTGCCAGCACCGACACAGGGAACCCCTACAATGAGCAGTTCTTC. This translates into CASTDTGNPYNEQFF.